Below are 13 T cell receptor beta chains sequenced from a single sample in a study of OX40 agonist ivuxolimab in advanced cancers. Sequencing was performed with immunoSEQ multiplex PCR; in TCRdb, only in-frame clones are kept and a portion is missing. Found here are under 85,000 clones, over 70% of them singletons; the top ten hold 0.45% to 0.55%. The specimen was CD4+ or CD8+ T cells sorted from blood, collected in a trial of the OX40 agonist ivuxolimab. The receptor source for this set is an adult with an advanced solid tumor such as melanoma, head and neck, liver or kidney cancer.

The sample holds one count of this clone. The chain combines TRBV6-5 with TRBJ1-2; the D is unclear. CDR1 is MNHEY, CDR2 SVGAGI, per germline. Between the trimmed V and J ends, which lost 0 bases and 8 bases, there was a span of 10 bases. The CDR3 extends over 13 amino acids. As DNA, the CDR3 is TGTGCCAGCAGTTACTCGGAGGGAGGCGGCTACACCTTC. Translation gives CASSYSEGGGYTF.

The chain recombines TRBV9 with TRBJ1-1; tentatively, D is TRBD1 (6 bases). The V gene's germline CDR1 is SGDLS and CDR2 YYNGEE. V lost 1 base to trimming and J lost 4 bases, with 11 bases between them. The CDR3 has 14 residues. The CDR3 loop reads CASSVIAGATEAFF. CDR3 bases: TGTGCCAGCAGCGTAATCGCAGGGGCCACTGAAGCTTTCTTT. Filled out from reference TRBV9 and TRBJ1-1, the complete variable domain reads DSGVTQTPKHLITATGQRVTLRCSPRSGDLSVYWYQQSLDQGLQFLIQYYNGEERAKGNILERFSAQQFPDLHSELNLSSLELGDSALYFCASSVIAGATEAFFGQGTRLTVV.

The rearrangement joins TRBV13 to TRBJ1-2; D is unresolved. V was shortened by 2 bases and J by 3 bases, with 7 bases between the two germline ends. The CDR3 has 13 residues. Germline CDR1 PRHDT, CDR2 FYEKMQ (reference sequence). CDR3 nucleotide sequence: TGTGCCAGCAGCTTAAGGGAACACTATGGCTACACCTTC. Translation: CASSLREHYGYTF.

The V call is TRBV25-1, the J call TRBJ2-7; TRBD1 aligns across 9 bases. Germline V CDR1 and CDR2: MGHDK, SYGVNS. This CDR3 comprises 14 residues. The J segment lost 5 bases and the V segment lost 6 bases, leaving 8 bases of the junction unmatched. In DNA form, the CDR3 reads TGTGCCAGCAGCAAGCTTAGGACAGGGGACGAGCAGTACTTC. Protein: CASSKLRTGDEQYF.

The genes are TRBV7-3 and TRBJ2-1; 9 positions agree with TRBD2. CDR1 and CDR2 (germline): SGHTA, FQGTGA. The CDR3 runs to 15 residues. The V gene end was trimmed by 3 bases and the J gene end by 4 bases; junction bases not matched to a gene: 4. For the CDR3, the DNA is TGTGCCAGCAGCTTTACCAGCGGGGGGTACAATGAGCAGTTCTTC. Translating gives CASSFTSGGYNEQFF.

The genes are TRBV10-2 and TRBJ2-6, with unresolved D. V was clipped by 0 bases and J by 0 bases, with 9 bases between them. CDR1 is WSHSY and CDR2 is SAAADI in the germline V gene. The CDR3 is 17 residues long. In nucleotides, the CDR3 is TGCGCCAGCAGTGAGTCTTTAATCGGCTCTGGGGCCAACGTCCTGACTTTC. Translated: CASSESLIGSGANVLTF.

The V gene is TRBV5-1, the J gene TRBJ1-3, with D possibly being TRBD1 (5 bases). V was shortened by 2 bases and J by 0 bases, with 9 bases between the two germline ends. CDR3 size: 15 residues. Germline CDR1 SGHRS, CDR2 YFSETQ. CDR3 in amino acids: CASSFTGISGNTIYF. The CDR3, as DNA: TGCGCCAGCAGCTTCACAGGTATCTCTGGAAACACCATATATTTT. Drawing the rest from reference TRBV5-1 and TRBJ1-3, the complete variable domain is KAGVTQTPRYLIKTRGQQVTLSCSPISGHRSVSWYQQTPGQGLQFLFEYFSETQRNKGNFPGRFSGRQFSNSRSEMNVSTLELGDSALYLCASSFTGISGNTIYFGEGSWLTVV.

This CDR3 is CASSLVGSGTSGTYNEQFF. Here the CDR3 DNA reads TGTGCCAGCAGCTTAGTCGGGTCTGGGACTAGCGGGACCTACAATGAGCAGTTCTTC. The chain uses TRBV7-2 and TRBJ2-1, with TRBD2 matching 13 bases. There are 19 residues in the CDR3. The V segment lost 1 base and the J segment 2 bases; nucleotides outside the gene matches: 8. Germline V gene data show CDR1 as SGHTA and CDR2 as FQGNSA.

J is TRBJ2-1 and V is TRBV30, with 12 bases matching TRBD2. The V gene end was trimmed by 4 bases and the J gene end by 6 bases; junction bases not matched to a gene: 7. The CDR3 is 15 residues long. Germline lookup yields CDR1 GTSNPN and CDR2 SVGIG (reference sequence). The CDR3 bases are TGTGCCTGGACCCTGGGACTAGCGGGCCTCAATGAGCAGTTCTTC. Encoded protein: CAWTLGLAGLNEQFF.

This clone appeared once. CDR3 amino acids: CASSEQGVTEAFF. CDR3 in DNA: TGTGCCAGCAGTGAACAAGGAGTCACTGAAGCTTTCTTT. The chain joins TRBV2 to TRBJ1-1, with unresolved D. The CDR3 has 13 residues. Trimming took off 2 bases at V and 4 bases at J, with 8 bases between the two ends. Germline assignment: CDR1 SNHLY and CDR2 FYNNEI.

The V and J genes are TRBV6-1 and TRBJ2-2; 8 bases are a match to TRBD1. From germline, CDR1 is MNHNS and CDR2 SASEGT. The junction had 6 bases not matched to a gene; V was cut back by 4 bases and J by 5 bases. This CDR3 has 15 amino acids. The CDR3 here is CASSVPGGVTGELFF. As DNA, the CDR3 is TGTGCCAGCAGTGTCCCAGGGGGCGTGACCGGGGAGCTGTTTTTT.

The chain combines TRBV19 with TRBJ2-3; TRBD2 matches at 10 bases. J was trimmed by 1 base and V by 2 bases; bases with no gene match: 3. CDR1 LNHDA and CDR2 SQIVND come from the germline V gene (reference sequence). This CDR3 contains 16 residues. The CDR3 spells CASSISSGGGTDTQYF. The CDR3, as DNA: TGTGCCAGTAGTATATCAAGCGGGGGGGGCACAGATACGCAGTATTTT.

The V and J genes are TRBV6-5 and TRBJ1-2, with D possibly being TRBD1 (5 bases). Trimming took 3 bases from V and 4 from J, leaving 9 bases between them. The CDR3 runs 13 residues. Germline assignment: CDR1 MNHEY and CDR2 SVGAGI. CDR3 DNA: TGTGCCAGCAGTTATTTTGGGGGCTATGGCTACACCTTC. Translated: CASSYFGGYGYTF.